This T cell receptor (beta chain) was documented in a study of regulatory T cells in long-lasting Graves disease. General study points: Persistent disease showed a preference for TRBV28, TRBJ1-2 and TRBJ2-5.

With 5 bases clipped from V and 5 bases from J, the junction kept 7 bases outside the gene matches. The V gene's germline CDR1 is LNHDA and CDR2 SQIVND (reference sequence). CDR3 length: 15 amino acids. To note about this clonotype: Its antigen is currently unknown.

As to time point: newly diagnosed GD, antithyroid drugs for less than 3 months. PBMC-extracted RNA yielded the TCR library. With EDTA tubes as the receptacles, about 10 milliliters of peripheral blood were drawn. Through Arm-PCR of CDR3 regions and iRepertoire HTBI primers, TCR beta libraries were built. TCRdb reprocessed the multiplex PCR reads via MiXCR and lists one record per CDR3 protein. The sample holds a few hundred thousand distinct CDR3 sequences, less than 15% seen once. Another study also made use of these data, one on T cells in Graves' hyperthyroidism and ophthalmopathy. That paper states: Those patients with uncontrolled infection, other autoimmune disease, pregnancy or lactation were excluded.

This TCR was recovered from a woman aged 50 to 65 with Graves disease. Here the sequenced sample was peripheral blood mononuclear cells (PBMCs), taken at new diagnosis, from a patient treated with antithyroid drugs. The chain has TRBV19 and TRBJ2-7; 12 bases match TRBD2. CDR3 residues: CASSARLAGVDEQYF. CDR3 DNA sequence: TGTGCCAGTAGTGCCCGACTAGCGGGAGTGGACGAGCAGTACTTC.